The source of this T cell receptor (beta chain) is a study of T cell responses to AZD1222 COVID-19 vaccine. Looking at the study overall: Investigators merged groups given second doses at roughly 4 or roughly 12 weeks.

Assay: immunoSEQ multiplex PCR; the TCRdb copy retains only in-frame clones and omits some. The profile shows over 100,000 clones, about 90% of them singletons. This CDR3 contains 13 residues. V shed 5 bases, J shed 4 bases, and the junction held 4 bases outside the gene matches. Looked up from germline, CDR1 is SEHNR and CDR2 is FQNEAQ (reference sequence). Worth noting for this clone: Its target is unknown.

Study outcomes and limitations: Repertoires were obtained solely post-peak T cell response. Only 5 to 7 individuals given AZD1222 were seropositive at baseline.

The specimen comprised peripheral blood, sampled on day 0 of AZD1222 vaccination. The V call is TRBV7-9, the J call TRBJ1-2; 7 bases are a match to TRBD1. This clonotype was obtained from an adult in good health. The CDR3 DNA follows: TGTGCCAGCAGCCGGGACAGACCCTATGGCTACACCTTC. It yields the protein CASSRDRPYGYTF.